What follows are 10 T cell receptor beta chains derived from one specimen sequenced in a study of CD8+CD57+ T cells in acquired aplastic anemia. TCR beta VDJ combinations and CDR3 sequences were profiled from genomic DNA. A single record per CDR3 protein comes from TCRdb applying MiXCR to the reads. The profile shows 190,000 or so distinct CDR3 sequences, 60% to 65% of them singletons. What was sequenced was sorted CD4+, CD8+, or CD8+CD57+ T cells (not recorded which) from PBMCs. The receptor set was obtained from a human donor in good health.

The chain employs TRBV20-1 and TRBJ2-5, with D possibly matching TRBD2 (6 bases). Germline V gene lookup returns CDR1 DFQATT and CDR2 SNEGSKA (reference sequence). The length of the CDR3 is 16 residues. The V end lost 1 base, the J end lost 5 bases, and 20 bases lay between the germline ends. CDR3: CSARVGERVEMETQYF. In nucleotides, the CDR3 is TGCAGTGCTAGAGTCGGGGAGCGGGTGGAGATGGAGACCCAGTACTTC.

This clonotype occurred many times. V is TRBV7-6 and J is TRBJ1-1, with 9 bases identical to TRBD1. This CDR3 has 13 amino acids. CDR1 SGHVS and CDR2 FNYEAQ come from the germline V gene. Trimming took 4 bases from V and 4 from J; bases not matched to a gene: 1. The CDR3 reads CASSSQGATEAFF. The CDR3 nucleotides read TGTGCCAGCAGCTCACAGGGGGCCACTGAAGCTTTCTTT.

V is TRBV29-1 and J is TRBJ1-2, with a tentative D call TRBD1 (5 bases). Germline lookup yields CDR1 SQVTM and CDR2 ANQGSEA. CDR3 length equals 12 residues. Trimming removed 4 bases from V and 4 bases from J, with 10 bases in between. The CDR3 DNA reads as TGCAGCGTTGGTGTGGGGACCTATGGCTACACCTTC. Its protein product is CSVGVGTYGYTF.

The chain carries TRBV7-2 and TRBJ2-5, with D perhaps assigned TRBD1 or TRBD2 (6 bases each). Trimming removed 1 base at V and 4 bases at J, with 13 bases between. CDR1 is SGHTA, CDR2 FQGNSA, per germline. The CDR3 sequence is 15 residues long. The CDR3 coding sequence is TGTGCCAGCAGCTTAGGAGGAGGGGGGCGAGAGACCCAGTACTTC. It encodes CASSLGGGGRETQYF.

V usage is TRBV12-3 or TRBV12-4 and J usage is TRBJ1-1; possibly TRBD1 for D (5 bases). The CDR3 loop spans 11 amino acids. V was pared by 7 bases and J by 4 bases, with 7 bases between. The CDR3 sequence: CASTGGTEAFF. The CDR3 region has the DNA TGTGCCAGCACCGGGGGCACTGAAGCTTTCTTT.

The chain is built from TRBV20-1 and TRBJ2-7; 16 bases align to TRBD2. V was pared by 5 bases and J by 4 bases, with 14 bases of the junction left unmatched. The CDR3 loop spans 18 amino acids. Germline-derived CDR1 and CDR2 are DFQATT and SNEGSKA (reference sequence). The CDR3: CSAFITPGLAGGPYEQYF. The DNA for the CDR3 is TGCAGTGCTTTTATCACACCGGGACTAGCGGGGGGGCCTTACGAGCAGTACTTC.

This clonotype was counted many times. This chain joins TRBV11-2 and TRBJ2-2; a possible D gene is TRBD1 (5 bases). Trimming shortened V by 6 bases and J by 3 bases, and 14 bases separated the two germline ends. Germline values: CDR1 SGHAT, CDR2 FQNNGV. The length of the CDR3 is 15 residues. CDR3 in amino acids: CASRKQGRDTGELFF. The DNA of the CDR3 is TGTGCCAGCAGGAAGCAGGGTCGCGACACCGGGGAGCTGTTTTTT.

Many counts were recorded for this clonotype. This rearrangement joins TRBV19 to TRBJ2-3, with D tentatively TRBD2 (5 bases). Germline values: CDR1 LNHDA, CDR2 SQIVND (reference sequence). The CDR3 runs 15 residues. V dropped 4 bases and J dropped 0 bases, with 11 bases sitting between them. The CDR3 region is CASSNGAASTDTQYF. The CDR3 DNA is TGTGCCAGTAGTAACGGAGCGGCTAGCACAGATACGCAGTATTTT.

The V call is TRBV2, the J call TRBJ1-2; TRBD1 matches 11 bases. V lost 7 bases, J lost 9 bases, and 7 bases stayed unmatched. The germline V gene has CDR1 SNHLY and CDR2 FYNNEI. This CDR3 is 13 amino acids long. The CDR3 sequence is CASMSGQGVSYTF. The CDR3 bases are TGTGCCAGCATGTCGGGACAGGGGGTGAGCTACACCTTC.

This chain connects TRBV9 to TRBJ1-3, with no clear D. This CDR3 contains 14 residues. Germline V gene lookup returns CDR1 SGDLS and CDR2 YYNGEE. Trimming shortened V by 2 bases and J by 2 bases, and 8 bases separated the two germline ends. The CDR3 DNA sequence: TGTGCCAGCAGCGTCGACCGCACTGGAAACACCATATATTTT. Protein sequence: CASSVDRTGNTIYF.